The rows below give T cell receptor beta chains drawn from one sample of a study of naive and memory T cell subsets. TCRdb re-derived calls from the UMI-ligation and nested PCR reads in MiXCR, one entry per CDR3 protein. Of some 110,000 distinct CDR3 sequences in the sample, 35% to 40% were seen once. What was sequenced was central memory CD4+ T cells from blood. The receptors were sampled from a human donor in good health. CDR3s include the opening cysteine and the closing phenylalanine or tryptophan. Fields, in order: clone size, D gene, J gene, V gene, CDR3 length, CDR3 protein, CDR3 DNA. D genes are given only for firm matches. The listing skips clone size in some rows; elsewhere it reads once, few, many or a size class.

>once|-|TRBJ2-7|TRBV14|12
CASSQDRYEQYF
TGTGCCAGCAGCCAAGACCGTTACGAGCAGTACTTC
>-|-|TRBJ2-6|TRBV12-3/TRBV12-4|12
CASTAGANVLTF
TGTGCCAGCACCGCCGGGGCCAACGTCCTGACTTTC
>-|-|TRBJ2-1|TRBV29-1|13
CSGSMSSYNEQFF
TGCAGCGGATCGATGAGCTCCTACAATGAGCAGTTCTTC
>few|TRBD2|TRBJ2-7|TRBV2|14
CASHPGRGRYEQYF
TGTGCCAGCCATCCCGGGAGGGGTCGGTACGAGCAGTACTTC
>few|TRBD2|TRBJ2-1|TRBV30|13
CAWDFSGRARVFF
TGTGCCTGGGACTTTAGCGGGAGGGCCCGCGTTTTCTTC
>-|TRBD2|TRBJ2-3|TRBV27|15
CASTEKGLAVDTQYF
TGTGCCAGCACCGAGAAGGGACTAGCGGTCGATACGCAGTATTTT
>-|-|TRBJ2-7|TRBV18|14
CASSPAKISYEQYF
TGTGCCAGCTCACCGGCCAAAATCTCCTACGAGCAGTACTTC
>-|-|TRBJ1-1|TRBV6-5|14
CASSPGIIITEAFF
TGTGCCAGCAGTCCAGGGATTATTATCACTGAAGCTTTCTTT
>-|TRBD2|TRBJ2-5|TRBV3-1|14
CASRTSGVGETQYF
TGTGCCAGCAGGACTAGCGGAGTGGGGGAGACCCAGTACTTC
>few|TRBD2|TRBJ2-7|TRBV14|16
CASSPTIGTSFYEQYF
TGTGCCAGCAGCCCCACTATCGGGACTAGTTTTTACGAGCAGTACTTC